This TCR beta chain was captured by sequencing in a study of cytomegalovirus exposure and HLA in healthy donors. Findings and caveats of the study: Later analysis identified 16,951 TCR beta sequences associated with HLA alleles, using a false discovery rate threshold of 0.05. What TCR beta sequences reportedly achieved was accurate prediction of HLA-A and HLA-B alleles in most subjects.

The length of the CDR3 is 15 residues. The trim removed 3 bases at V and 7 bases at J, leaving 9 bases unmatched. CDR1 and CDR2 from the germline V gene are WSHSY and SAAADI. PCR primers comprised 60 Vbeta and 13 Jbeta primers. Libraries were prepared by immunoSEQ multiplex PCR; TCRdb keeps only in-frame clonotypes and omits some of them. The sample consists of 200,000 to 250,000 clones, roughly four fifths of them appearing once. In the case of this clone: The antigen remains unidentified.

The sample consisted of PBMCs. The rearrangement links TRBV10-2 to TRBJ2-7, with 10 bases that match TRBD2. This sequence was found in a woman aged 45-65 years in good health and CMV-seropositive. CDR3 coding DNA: TGCGCCAGCAGTGATGGGAGCGGGGGGGCGGAGGAGCAGTACTTC. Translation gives CASSDGSGGAEEQYF.